This TCR beta chain was sequenced in a study of cytomegalovirus exposure and HLA in healthy donors. V gave up 3 bases and J gave up 5 bases; unmatched junction bases: 12. This CDR3 comprises 17 residues. Germline V CDR1 and CDR2: SGHAT, FQNNGV. Vbeta (60) and Jbeta (13) primers were used in the PCR. Assay used: immunoSEQ multiplex PCR; TCRdb lists only in-frame clones, some missing. This sample contains 85,000 to 90,000 clones. The rearrangement links TRBV11-2 to TRBJ2-7; TRBD1 matches 11 bases. This clonotype was obtained from a man over 45 in good health and CMV-seropositive. Sequenced sample: PBMCs. DNA of the CDR3: TGTGCCAGCAGCTTCCGGGACAGGGGGGGGAGGACTAACGAGCAGTACGTC. Protein product: CASSFRDRGGRTNEQYV.